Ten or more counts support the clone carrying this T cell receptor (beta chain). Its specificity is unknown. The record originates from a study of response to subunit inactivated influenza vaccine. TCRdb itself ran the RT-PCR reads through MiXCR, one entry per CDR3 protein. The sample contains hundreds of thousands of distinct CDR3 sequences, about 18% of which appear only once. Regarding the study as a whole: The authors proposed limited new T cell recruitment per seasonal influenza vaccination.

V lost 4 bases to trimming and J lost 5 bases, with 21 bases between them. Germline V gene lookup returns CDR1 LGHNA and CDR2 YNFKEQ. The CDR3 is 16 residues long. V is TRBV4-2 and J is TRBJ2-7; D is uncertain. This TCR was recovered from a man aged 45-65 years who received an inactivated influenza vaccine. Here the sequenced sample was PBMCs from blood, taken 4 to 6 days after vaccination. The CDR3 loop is CASSPGSPKSSHEQYF. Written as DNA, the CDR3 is TGTGCCAGCAGCCCTGGAAGTCCTAAGAGCAGCCACGAGCAGTACTTC.